Included here is one TCR beta chain sequence, with context. Antigen specificity is unknown. The sample belongs to a study of blood T cells in healthy people across ages. CDR1 is SGDLS, CDR2 YYNGEE, per germline. The trim removed 1 base at V and 4 bases at J, leaving 8 bases unmatched. This CDR3 spans 16 amino acids. Through a sample-barcoded 5' primer and a J-beta primer mix, a second PCR was run for 7 to 11 cycles. TCRdb re-called the 5' RACE reads with MiXCR, one entry per CDR3 protein. The sample records hundreds of thousands of distinct CDR3 sequences, over 40% being singletons. Whole-study findings and limits: TCR beta diversity was tightly associated with the proportion of naive T cells.

The donors, healthy Caucasians from Russia, were aged 6 to 90. This receptor was taken from a man older than 75 in good health. Specimen: blood. The chain employs TRBV9 and TRBJ2-1; TRBD1 matches at 7 bases. CDR3 nucleotide sequence: TGTGCCAGCAGCGTAACCGGGACAGAAAGTTACAATGAGCAGTTCTTC. Translation: CASSVTGTESYNEQFF.